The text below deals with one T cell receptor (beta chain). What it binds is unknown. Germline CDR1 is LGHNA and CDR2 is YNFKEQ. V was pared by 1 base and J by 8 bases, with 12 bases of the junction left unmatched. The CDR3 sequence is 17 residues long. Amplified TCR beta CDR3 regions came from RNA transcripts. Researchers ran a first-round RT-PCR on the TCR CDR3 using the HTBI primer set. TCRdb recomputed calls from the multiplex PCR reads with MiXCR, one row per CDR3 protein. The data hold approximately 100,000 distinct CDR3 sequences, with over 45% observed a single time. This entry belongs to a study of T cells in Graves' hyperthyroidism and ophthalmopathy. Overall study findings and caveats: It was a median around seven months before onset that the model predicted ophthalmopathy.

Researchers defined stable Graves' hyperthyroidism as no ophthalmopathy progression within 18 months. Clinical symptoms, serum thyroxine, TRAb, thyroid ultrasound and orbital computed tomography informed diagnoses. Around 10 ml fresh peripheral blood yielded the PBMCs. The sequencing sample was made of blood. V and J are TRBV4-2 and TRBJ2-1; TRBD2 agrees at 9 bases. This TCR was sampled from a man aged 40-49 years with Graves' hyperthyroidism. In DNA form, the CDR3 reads TGTGCCAGCAGCCAAGTGGCAGGGACTAGCCTCCTCGATGAGCAGTTCTTC. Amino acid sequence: CASSQVAGTSLLDEQFF.